The present T cell receptor beta chain was sequenced within a study of cytotoxic CD8 clonotypes in ibrutinib-treated CLL. The study's findings and limits: On treatment, the uncommon public clonotypes contracted or remained stable. Sustained-remission and progressing patients had different sampling times. Starting clonality was above that of age-matched healthy donors and tracked circulating CD8+ T-cell counts.

Comment on this clone: Its cognate antigen is unknown.

The V segment lost 8 bases and the J segment 6 bases; nucleotides outside the gene matches: 6. The CDR3 covers 13 residues. Germline V gene lookup returns CDR1 MNHNS and CDR2 SASEGT. Clones were sequenced by immunoSEQ multiplex PCR, and TCRdb holds only the in-frame ones, with some missing. Seen here are about 63,000 clones, 45% to 65% observed once, and the top ten hold around 15%. The chain carries TRBV6-1 and TRBJ2-3, with TRBD2 identical over 9 bases. The input for sequencing was PBMCs, taken after 12 months of ibrutinib treatment. This receptor was taken from a human donor with chronic lymphocytic leukemia. DNA for the CDR3: TGTGCCAGCGGGGGACTAGCTCTTGATACGCAGTATTTT. Translating it yields CASGGLALDTQYF.